The rows below give T cell receptor beta chains drawn from one sample of a study of CD8+ T cells in alopecia areata. The protocol was immunoSEQ multiplex PCR, while the TCRdb copy is restricted to in-frame clones and leaves out a portion. The sample lists approximately 300,000 clones, nearly 60% occurring once. The material sequenced was CD4+ T cells sorted from blood, taken at week 24, from a patient treated with tofacitinib. Source of these receptors: a human donor with alopecia areata. CDR3s include the opening cysteine and the closing phenylalanine or tryptophan. The D gene is left open where the match is weak. Some rows mark clone size as missing; the rest say once, few, many or name a class of expanded clone.

abundance	j_gene	d_gene	v_gene	CDR3aa	CDR3nt
-	TRBJ2-7	-	TRBV29-1	CSVVWGRTYEQYF	TGCAGCGTGGTGTGGGGAAGGACCTACGAGCAGTACTTC
-	TRBJ1-2	TRBD1	TRBV6-5	CASRPSGGDYGYTF	TGTGCCAGCAGGCCCTCAGGGGGCGACTATGGCTACACCTTC
few	TRBJ1-2	-	TRBV7-2	CASSLGYYGYTF	TGTGCCAGCAGCTTGGGGTACTATGGCTACACCTTC
-	TRBJ2-5	-	TRBV5-1	CASSPNAGGETQYF	TGCGCCAGCAGCCCCAACGCGGGTGGAGAGACCCAGTACTTC
-	TRBJ1-2	TRBD1	TRBV29-1	CSVLNVPGQGRSYGYTF	TGCAGCGTTCTTAACGTCCCGGGACAGGGACGAAGTTACGGCTACACCTTC
-	TRBJ2-1	-	TRBV5-1	CASSLNSDNEQFF	TGCGCCAGCAGCTTGAACTCGGACAATGAGCAGTTCTTC
-	TRBJ1-2	TRBD1	TRBV9	CASSVGQGPYGYTF	TGTGCCAGCAGCGTCGGACAGGGCCCCTATGGCTACACCTTC
-	TRBJ2-4	-	TRBV9	CASPSGPVSIQYF	TGTGCCAGCCCGTCAGGTCCGGTTAGCATTCAGTACTTC
many	TRBJ1-4	-	TRBV5-6	CASSLSFGNEKLFF	TGTGCCAGCAGCTTGTCCTTCGGTAATGAAAAACTGTTTTTT
-	TRBJ2-5	-	TRBV6-6	CASRTRETQYF	TGTGCCAGCAGGACGCGGGAGACCCAGTACTTC